This T cell receptor beta chain is drawn from a study of CD8 T cells in Susac syndrome. CDR3 size: 15 residues. Germline CDR1 and CDR2: SGHDT and YYEEEE. Trimming pared 4 bases from V and 3 bases from J, leaving 15 bases between. Random-hexamer reverse transcription was applied to about 0.45 to 1 ug RNA. TCRdb ran MiXCR on the immunoSEQ multiplex PCR reads and lists one entry per CDR3 protein. The table includes approximately 190,000 distinct CDR3 sequences, around 95% detected once. Sequenced material: CD4+ T cells from PBMCs. This chain connects TRBV5-6 to TRBJ2-3; D may be TRBD2 (6 bases). The origin of this receptor is a human donor with Susac syndrome. The CDR3 DNA is TGTGCCAGCAGCCTATTAGCGGATTGGACAGATACGCAGTATTTT. It codes for CASSLLADWTDTQYF.